Detailed here is one T cell receptor (beta chain). The entry originates in a study of siplizumab effects on memory and regulatory T cells. TCRdb's copy holds only in-frame clones and misses some; the assay was immunoSEQ multiplex PCR. The data hold 60,000 to 80,000 clones, with roughly 80% observed a single time. Sequenced sample: memory CD4+ T cells sorted from blood. The sequence was collected from a human donor in good health.

The CDR3: CASSHWGSNEKLFF. CDR3 nucleotide sequence: TGTGCCAGCAGCCACTGGGGCAGTAATGAAAAACTGTTTTTT. The V and J genes are TRBV14 and TRBJ1-4, with D perhaps TRBD1 (5 bases). Looked up from germline, CDR1 is SGHDN and CDR2 is FVKESK. This CDR3 has 14 amino acids. Trimming took off 3 bases at V and 4 bases at J, with 9 bases between the two ends.